The clone carrying this T cell receptor beta chain was counted ten times or more. Its antigen remains unknown. CDR3 length equals 15 residues. V lost 4 bases to trimming and J lost 2 bases, with 14 bases between them. The data belong to a study of CD8 T cells in ankylosing spondylitis. Libraries of TCR beta came from quantitative 5'-RACE with molecular barcodes. Using its own MiXCR run on the 5' RACE reads, TCRdb lists one record per CDR3 protein. There are more than 650,000 distinct CDR3 sequences in the sample; 12% occur only once, and roughly 0.51% lies in the top ten. Study conclusions and caveats: Significantly higher representation of disease-linked clones was reported for matched ankylosing spondylitis synovial fluid. A subset of motif variants has previously been described in the synovial fluid and blood of reactive arthritis. There was a TCR beta motif, made of fewer than 10 highly homologous variants, that appeared characteristic of ankylosing spondylitis blood.

The genes are TRBV12-3 or TRBV12-4 and TRBJ1-1; the D gene is possibly TRBD1 (5 bases). Sequenced sample: blood, either unsorted or a sorted T cell fraction (not recorded which). The sequence was obtained from a male donor with ankylosing spondylitis. The CDR3 nucleotides are TGTGCCAGCAGTTGGCCAGCTGGGGGAAACACTGAAGCTTTCTTT. Amino acid sequence: CASSWPAGGNTEAFF.